This T cell receptor beta chain was obtained from a study of shared clonotypes between healthy human individuals. Produced via immunoSEQ multiplex PCR; TCRdb's table is partial and in-frame only. The repertoire consists of hundreds of thousands of clones, with around 96% occurring once and the leading ten covering about 0.11%. Germline V gene data show CDR1 as MRHNA and CDR2 as SNTAGT. CDR3 size: 17 residues. V gave up 0 bases and J gave up 0 bases; unmatched junction bases: 6. Terminally differentiated effector memory CD45RA+ cells were left out of the naive CD8 fraction, which was CD45RO-negative and positively selected for CCR7.

The chain combines TRBV6-4 with TRBJ2-3, with 7 bases fitting TRBD2. This clonotype originated in a woman aged 25-40 years in good health. Sequencing was done on a sample of naive CD8+ T cells sorted from blood. The CDR3 sequence: CASSDSPSGPSTDTQYF. The CDR3 DNA sequence: TGTGCCAGCAGTGACTCTCCTAGCGGACCTAGCACAGATACGCAGTATTTT.